This T cell receptor beta chain derives from a study of T cell repertoires in cytomegalovirus infection. The wider study: The study used recently identified HLA-C-restricted and well-studied HLA-B-restricted CMV epitopes.

TCRdb used MiXCR to reprocess the reads, holding one entry per CDR3 protein. This sample has under 200,000 distinct CDR3 sequences; roughly a fifth occur once, and the top ten carry 25%. This clonotype occurred many times. The antigen is unknown. Germline lookup yields CDR1 SGHAT and CDR2 FQNNGV. Trimming took off 3 bases at V and 1 base at J, with 13 bases between the two ends. This CDR3 contains 15 residues. Study outcomes and limitations: Carriers of CMV and the relevant HLA type were discriminated by public TCR beta frequency. Dominating the ex vivo response were HLA-C-restricted CMV-specific TCR beta clonotypes.

V is TRBV11-2 and J is TRBJ2-7, with D possibly called TRBD1 or TRBD2 (5 bases each). The clonotype was recovered from a human donor in good health (CMV status not recorded). Some clones in this sample may be carry-over from other donors' samples. The sample was CD8+ T cells from cultured PBMCs, taken from culture after CMV antigen stimulation. This CDR3 reads CASSFPGTASYEQYF. The CDR3 nucleotides read TGTGCCAGCAGCTTCCCCGGGACGGCATCCTACGAGCAGTACTTC.